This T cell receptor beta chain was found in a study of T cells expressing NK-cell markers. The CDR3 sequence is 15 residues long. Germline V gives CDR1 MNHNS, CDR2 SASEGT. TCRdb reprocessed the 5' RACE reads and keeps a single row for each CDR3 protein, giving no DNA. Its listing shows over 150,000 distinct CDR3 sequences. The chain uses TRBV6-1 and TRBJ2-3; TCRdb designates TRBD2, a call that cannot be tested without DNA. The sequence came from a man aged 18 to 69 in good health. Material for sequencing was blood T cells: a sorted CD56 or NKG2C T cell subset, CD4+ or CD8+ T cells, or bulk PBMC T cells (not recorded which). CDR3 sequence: CASSPSGGAPDTQYF.